Presented here are 18 T cell receptor beta chains from one specimen sequenced in a study of blood T cell repertoires in COVID-19. Profiling relied on immunoSEQ multiplex PCR, and the TCRdb table lists in-frame clones only, not all of them. Of roughly 400,000 clones listed, around 87% are singletons. The sequenced sample was peripheral blood. The origin of the receptors is an older woman with COVID-19, enrolled during active disease.

The chain has TRBV15 and TRBJ2-7, with 7 bases aligning to TRBD1. The CDR3 totals 15 residues. Germline lookup yields CDR1 LNHNV and CDR2 YYDKDF (reference sequence). V shed 3 bases, J shed 4 bases, and the junction held 9 bases outside the gene matches. CDR3 DNA sequence: TGTGCCACCAGCAGGGAGCTTACAGGGGTGTACGAGCAGTACTTC. It encodes CATSRELTGVYEQYF.

The table lists this clone with a count of one. The chain combines TRBV5-1 with TRBJ2-6; D is perhaps TRBD1 (5 bases). The V gene lost 4 bases and the J gene lost 0 bases, with 14 bases spanning the gap. Germline-derived CDR1 and CDR2 are SGHRS and YFSETQ. CDR3 length: 17 amino acids. The CDR3 coding sequence is TGCGCCAGCAGCCCAATGGTAAGGGGCTCTGGGGCCAACGTCCTGACTTTC. It codes for CASSPMVRGSGANVLTF. The full variable domain, in which reference TRBV5-1 and TRBJ2-6 provide the parts outside the CDR3, is KAGVTQTPRYLIKTRGQQVTLSCSPISGHRSVSWYQQTPGQGLQFLFEYFSETQRNKGNFPGRFSGRQFSNSRSEMNVSTLELGDSALYLCASSPMVRGSGANVLTFGAGSRLTVL.

The chain combines TRBV10-1 with TRBJ2-3, with unresolved D. Trimming pared 5 bases from V and 0 bases from J, leaving 6 bases between. The CDR3 sequence is 13 residues long. Germline CDR1 reads WNHNN; CDR2 reads SYGVQD (reference sequence). Here the CDR3 reads CASSLTSTDTQYF. In DNA form, the CDR3 reads TGCGCCAGCAGTCTTACTAGCACAGATACGCAGTATTTT.

Note on this clone: Other DNA sequences in this specimen translate into the identical CDR3. The chain recombines TRBV7-3 with TRBJ2-7, with D possibly TRBD1 on 6 matching bases. Trimming pared 2 bases from V and 0 bases from J, leaving 8 bases between. Germline V gene lookup returns CDR1 SGHTA and CDR2 FQGTGA. The CDR3 extends over 14 amino acids. The CDR3 bases are TGTGCCAGCAGCTTACAGGGGAGCTCCTACGAGCAGTACTTC. Amino acid sequence: CASSLQGSSYEQYF. The full variable domain, completed using reference TRBV7-3 and TRBJ2-7, is GAGVSQTPSNKVTEKGKYVELRCDPISGHTALYWYRQSLGQGPEFLIYFQGTGAADDSGLPNDRFFAVRPEGSVSTLKIQRTERGDSAVYLCASSLQGSSYEQYFGPGTRLTVT.

This clone was recorded a few times. This rearrangement joins TRBV10-3 to TRBJ2-7; D is undetermined. V was shortened by 2 bases and J by 5 bases, with 13 bases between the two germline ends. CDR1 ENHRY and CDR2 SYGVKD come from the germline V gene. The CDR3 contains 14 residues. DNA for the CDR3: TGTGCCATCAGTGAGGTCTATGGAGCCCACGAGCAGTACTTC. Translated: CAISEVYGAHEQYF.

This rearrangement joins TRBV5-1 to TRBJ2-1; TRBD2 might be the D (6 bases). CDR3 size: 13 residues. Germline V CDR1 and CDR2: SGHRS, YFSETQ. Trimming left V 2 bases short and J 9 bases short, with 12 bases between. The CDR3 bases are TGCGCCAGCAGCTTTCAACTAGCAGTTGAGCAGTTCTTC. It codes for CASSFQLAVEQFF.

Only a few counts were recorded for this clone. V usage is TRBV28 and J usage is TRBJ1-1; D is ambiguous. CDR3 length: 12 amino acids. V dropped 8 bases and J dropped 8 bases, with 15 bases sitting between them. Germline CDR1 is MDHEN and CDR2 is SYDVKM. The CDR3 region is CASRWGGLEAFF. In DNA form, the CDR3 reads TGTGCCAGCCGTTGGGGAGGGCTAGAAGCTTTCTTT.

V and J are TRBV14 and TRBJ2-7; D is unresolved. The CDR3 totals 16 residues. V was trimmed by 1 base and J by 3 bases, leaving 16 bases between them. CDR1 SGHDN and CDR2 FVKESK come from the germline V gene. The CDR3 loop is CASSQGPLEFHYEQYF. The CDR3 DNA reads TGTGCCAGCAGCCAAGGACCGTTGGAGTTCCACTACGAGCAGTACTTC.

The chain has TRBV18 and TRBJ2-7; 11 nucleotides agree with TRBD2. V lost 3 bases to trimming and J lost 5 bases; unmatched junction nucleotides: 9. This CDR3 spans 16 amino acids. CDR1 and CDR2 from the germline V gene are KGHSH and LQKENI. The CDR3 is CASSPLAGGGMDEQYF. The DNA for the CDR3 is TGTGCCAGCTCACCCCTAGCGGGGGGTGGTATGGACGAGCAGTACTTC.

The rearrangement uses TRBV24-1 and TRBJ2-3; maybe TRBD1 (6 bases). Trimming took off 3 bases at V and 3 bases at J, with 9 bases between the two ends. There are 14 residues in the CDR3. Germline V gene sequence: CDR1 KGHDR, CDR2 SFDVKD. Written as DNA, the CDR3 is TGTGCCACCAGTGATCCCCAGGGGACAGATACGCAGTATTTT. It yields the protein CATSDPQGTDTQYF.

The rearrangement joins TRBV19 to TRBJ1-2, with a weak D call TRBD1 (6 bases). CDR3 size: 14 residues. The V end lost 3 bases, the J end lost 6 bases, and 14 bases lay between the germline ends. CDR1 is LNHDA and CDR2 is SQIVND in the germline V gene (reference sequence). CDR3 in DNA: TGTGCCAGTAGTATTGCGAGGGGGTTTGATGGCTACACCTTC. Translating gives CASSIARGFDGYTF. The full variable domain, rest sourced from reference TRBV19 and TRBJ1-2, is DGGITQSPKYLFRKEGQNVTLSCEQNLNHDAMYWYRQDPGQGLRLIYYSQIVNDFQKGDIAEGYSVSREKKESFPLTVTSAQKNPTAFYLCASSIARGFDGYTFGSGTRLTVV.

The chain is built from TRBV6-6 and TRBJ1-5; no clear D. Trimming removed 2 bases at V and 5 bases at J, with 10 bases between. The CDR3 extends over 14 amino acids. CDR1 and CDR2 (germline): MNHNY, SVGAGI (reference sequence). Written as DNA, the CDR3 is TGTGCCAGCAGTTACCGGCAACGGGATCAGCCCCAGCATTTT. Its protein product is CASSYRQRDQPQHF.

The rearrangement joins TRBV19 to TRBJ2-2; 10 nucleotides align to TRBD2. Germline CDR1 and CDR2: LNHDA and SQIVND (reference sequence). CDR3 length equals 15 residues. V gave up 7 bases and J gave up 5 bases; unmatched junction bases: 7. CDR3 region: CASTKLAGQTGELFF. The CDR3 coding sequence is TGTGCCAGTACCAAACTAGCGGGGCAGACCGGGGAGCTGTTTTTT.

The rearrangement joins TRBV19 to TRBJ2-1; weak D call: TRBD1 (6 bases). CDR3 size: 16 residues. The germline V gene has CDR1 LNHDA and CDR2 SQIVND (reference sequence). Trimming removed 5 bases at V and 7 bases at J, with 21 bases between. The CDR3 sequence: CASSRQAIILGNEQFF. The CDR3 region has the DNA TGTGCCAGTAGTCGACAGGCTATAATTCTGGGGAATGAGCAGTTCTTC.

This chain uses TRBV4-2 with TRBJ1-1; 8 nucleotides align to TRBD1. The CDR3 length is 17 residues. J lost 2 bases, V lost 1 base, and 9 bases had no gene match. The germline CDR1 and CDR2 sequences are LGHNA and YNFKEQ. Here the CDR3 DNA reads TGTGCCAGCAGCCAAGGCCCGGGACAGGCAGAAAACACTGAAGCTTTCTTT. Protein sequence: CASSQGPGQAENTEAFF.

The gene calls are TRBV5-4 and TRBJ2-1, with D hard to call. The V and J ends lost 2 bases and 0 bases respectively, with 12 bases between them. From germline, CDR1 is SGHNT and CDR2 YYREEE (reference sequence). The CDR3 consists of 16 residues. The CDR3 nucleotides read TGTGCCAGCAGCTTCCCGCGGTCGAGCTCCTACAATGAGCAGTTCTTC. Translating gives CASSFPRSSSYNEQFF.

The chain links TRBV3-1 (or the pseudogene TRBV3-2) to TRBJ1-3, with 7 bases matching TRBD1. Trimming at V came to 3 bases and at J to 1 base, leaving 0 bases not matched to a gene. The germline V gene encodes CDR1 LGHDT and CDR2 YNNKEL (reference sequence). The length of the CDR3 is 14 residues. The CDR3 DNA follows: TGTGCCAGCAGCCAGACAGGGTCTGGAAACACCATATATTTT. It yields the protein CASSQTGSGNTIYF.

The chain links TRBV4-1 to TRBJ2-1; D unresolved. V lost 3 bases to trimming and J lost 9 bases, with 9 bases between them. The V gene's germline CDR1 is MGHRA and CDR2 YSYEKL. The CDR3 contains 12 residues. CDR3 residues: CASSQGLGEQFF. The CDR3 bases are TGCGCCAGCAGCCAGGGCTTGGGTGAGCAGTTCTTC.